The rows below give T cell receptor beta chains drawn from one sample of a study of T cell repertoires in cytomegalovirus infection. Their specific antigens are unknown. One entry per CDR3 protein results from TCRdb running MiXCR on the reads. The repertoire consists of roughly 990,000 distinct CDR3 sequences, with around 29% occurring once and the leading ten covering 11% to 15%. Here the sequenced sample was cultured CD8+ T cells from PBMCs, taken from culture after CMV antigen stimulation. The source of these receptors is a human donor in good health (CMV status not recorded). Some clones in this sample may be carry-over from other donors' samples. CDR3s leave out the opening cysteine and the closing phenylalanine or tryptophan. Each record gives: V gene, J gene, CDR3 protein.

V: TRBV7-9
J: TRBJ2-1
CDR3: ASSLLGLNRNEQF

V: TRBV27
J: TRBJ2-6
CDR3: ASSLYARVSGANVLT

V: TRBV5-6
J: TRBJ1-1
CDR3: ASSYGWGGVTEAF

V: TRBV7-6
J: TRBJ1-1
CDR3: ASSPGPNMNTEAF

V: TRBV7-9
J: TRBJ1-2
CDR3: ASSLDRGRYT

V: TRBV7-9
J: TRBJ2-7
CDR3: ASSTNRDSSSYEQY

V: TRBV19
J: TRBJ1-1
CDR3: ASSMQGSTEAF

V: TRBV12-3/TRBV12-4
J: TRBJ2-5
CDR3: ASSFGRGETQY

V: TRBV14
J: TRBJ2-3
CDR3: ASSQEAGANTDTQY

V: TRBV19
J: TRBJ1-5
CDR3: ASSIWGAPNQPQH

V: TRBV11-2
J: TRBJ2-7
CDR3: ASSRSGVPYEQY

V: TRBV20-1
J: TRBJ2-7
CDR3: SASPRGSYEQY

V: TRBV7-3
J: TRBJ2-2
CDR3: ASSPLPQGANTGELF

V: TRBV14
J: TRBJ1-6
CDR3: ASSPGQGHSPLH

V: TRBV7-9
J: TRBJ1-2
CDR3: ASSLEVRADYGYT

V: TRBV28
J: TRBJ2-3
CDR3: ASRGWGAGDTQY

V: TRBV7-7
J: TRBJ2-3
CDR3: ASSNSPGGRTDTQY

V: TRBV9
J: TRBJ1-1
CDR3: ASSEVLGPF

V: TRBV9
J: TRBJ1-6
CDR3: ASSVGGPIGSPLH

V: TRBV27
J: TRBJ2-1
CDR3: ASSPGVGTNEQF

V: TRBV4-2
J: TRBJ1-2
CDR3: VSSQDLPPGRHGYT

V: TRBV6-6
J: TRBJ1-5
CDR3: ASSQWTNQPQH

V: TRBV7-8
J: TRBJ1-4
CDR3: ASSLGGGWVGSNEKLF

V: TRBV5-6
J: TRBJ1-5
CDR3: ASSSWREGGLSQPQH

V: TRBV7-9
J: TRBJ2-7
CDR3: ASSPREGPYEQY

V: TRBV20-1
J: TRBJ2-7
CDR3: SANLDRSLSYEQY

V: TRBV12-3/TRBV12-4
J: TRBJ1-1
CDR3: ASKFDGGRGTEAF

V: TRBV9
J: TRBJ1-6
CDR3: ASSGRDSLNSPLH

V: TRBV4-1
J: TRBJ1-5
CDR3: ASSPQGMGNQPQH

V: TRBV6-2/TRBV6-3
J: TRBJ2-7
CDR3: ASGGIYEQY

V: TRBV28
J: TRBJ1-2
CDR3: ASSYPLGRGGDNGYT

V: TRBV18
J: TRBJ1-1
CDR3: ASSPSPAEAF

V: TRBV7-6
J: TRBJ2-5
CDR3: ASSLGGSPGETQY

V: TRBV20-1
J: TRBJ1-5
CDR3: SARDLTETGFYQPQH